This T cell receptor beta chain was recorded in a study of blood T cell repertoires in COVID-19. Across the study: Material from acute and convalescent COVID-19 was sourced from the United States, Italy and Spain. PBMCs, B-cell-depleted T cells, or T cells were the source of the cDNA or gDNA that made up the material.

Individuals drawn from approximately 22 US areas were roughly 18 to 89 years old. The authors' processing: Reference gene primer amplification yielded estimated nucleated cell counts. The method was immunoSEQ multiplex PCR; TCRdb's version includes in-frame clones alone and lacks a portion of them. V, J and clone size were drawn from that table, and D and trimming were deduced from the DNA. This sample has roughly 180,000 clones; roughly four fifths occur once, and the top ten carry about 10%. V dropped 5 bases and J dropped 2 bases, with 19 bases sitting between them. Per germline, CDR1 SGHAT and CDR2 FQNNGV. The CDR3 runs 16 residues.

The TCR comes from a man aged 35-49 years who had recovered from COVID-19. Sample: PBMCs or T cells enriched from blood (not recorded which). This rearrangement joins TRBV11-2 to TRBJ2-7; the D gene is possibly TRBD1 (5 bases). The CDR3 spells CASSPVGAGHAYEQYF. The CDR3 DNA is TGTGCCAGCAGCCCCGTAGGGGCAGGGCATGCCTACGAGCAGTACTTC.